This TCR beta chain was retrieved from a study of cytomegalovirus exposure and HLA in healthy donors. PCR primers comprised 60 Vbeta and 13 Jbeta primers. Only in-frame clones appear in the TCRdb table, and some are missing; sequencing was by immunoSEQ multiplex PCR. The table records hundreds of thousands of clones, 72% of them present only once. Of note for this clone: Antigen specificity is unknown.

Study-level findings and limits: According to an earlier analysis, most TCR beta V segments yielded productive rearrangements about 90% or about 30% of the time. A later analysis by the authors found several of the most significant clusters apparently linked to common viral pathogens. Rarity characterized most TCR sequences, yet some public TCRs appeared in many donors. A further, later analysis showed that HLA-associated TCR beta chains (compared with equally common others) were more clonally expanded.

This sequence was found in a female donor in good health and CMV-seronegative. The specimen sequenced was PBMCs.

In DNA form, the CDR3 reads TGTGCCAGCAGGAGGGATCTAACGAACACTGAAGCTTTCTTT. The encoded protein is CASRRDLTNTEAFF. This chain connects TRBV28 to TRBJ1-1; D unclear. The germline CDR1 and CDR2 sequences are MDHEN and SYDVKM. With 6 bases removed from V and 1 base from J, the gap between germline ends came to 12 bases. This CDR3 has 14 residues.